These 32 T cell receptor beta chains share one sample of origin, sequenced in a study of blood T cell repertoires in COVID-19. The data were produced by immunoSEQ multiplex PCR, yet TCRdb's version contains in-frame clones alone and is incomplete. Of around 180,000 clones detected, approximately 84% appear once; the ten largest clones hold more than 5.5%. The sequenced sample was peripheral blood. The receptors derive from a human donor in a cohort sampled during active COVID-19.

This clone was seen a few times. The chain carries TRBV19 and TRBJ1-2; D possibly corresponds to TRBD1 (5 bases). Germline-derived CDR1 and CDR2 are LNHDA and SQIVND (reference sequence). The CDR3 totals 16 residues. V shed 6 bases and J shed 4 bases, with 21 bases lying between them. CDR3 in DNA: TGTGCCAGTAGACCCGACAGTGGGGAACTCTCCTATGGCTACACCTTC. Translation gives CASRPDSGELSYGYTF.

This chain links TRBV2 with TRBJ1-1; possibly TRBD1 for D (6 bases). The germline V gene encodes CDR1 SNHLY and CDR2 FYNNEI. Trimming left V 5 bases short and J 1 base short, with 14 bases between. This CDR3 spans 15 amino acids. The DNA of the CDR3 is TGTGCCAGCAGTTCAGACGGGACATGGAACACTGAAGCTTTCTTT. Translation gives CASSSDGTWNTEAFF. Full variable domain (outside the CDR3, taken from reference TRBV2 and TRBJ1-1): EPEVTQTPSHQVTQMGQEVILRCVPISNHLYFYWYRQILGQKVEFLVSFYNNEISEKSEIFDDQFSVERPDGSNFTLKIRSTKLEDSAMYFCASSSDGTWNTEAFFGQGTRLTVV.

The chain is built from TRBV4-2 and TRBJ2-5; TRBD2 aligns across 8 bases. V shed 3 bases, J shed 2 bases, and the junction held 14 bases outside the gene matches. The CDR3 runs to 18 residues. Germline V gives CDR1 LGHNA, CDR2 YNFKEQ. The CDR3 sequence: CASSHPSRGGHPQETQYF. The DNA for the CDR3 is TGTGCCAGCAGCCACCCCTCCCGGGGGGGGCACCCACAAGAGACCCAGTACTTC.

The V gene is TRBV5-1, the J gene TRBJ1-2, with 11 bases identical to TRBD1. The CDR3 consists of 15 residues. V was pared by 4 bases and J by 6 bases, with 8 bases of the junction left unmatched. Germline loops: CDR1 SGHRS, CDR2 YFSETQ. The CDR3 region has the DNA TGCGCCAGCAGCGCCTACGGACAGGGGGCAGATGGCTACACCTTC. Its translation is CASSAYGQGADGYTF.

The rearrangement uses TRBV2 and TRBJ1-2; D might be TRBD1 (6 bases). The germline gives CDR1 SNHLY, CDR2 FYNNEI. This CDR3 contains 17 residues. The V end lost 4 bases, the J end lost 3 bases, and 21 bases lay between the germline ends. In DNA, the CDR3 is TGTGCCAGCAGTGGGGGGGGCGCCAGAAAGACGGACTATGGCTACACCTTC. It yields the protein CASSGGGARKTDYGYTF.

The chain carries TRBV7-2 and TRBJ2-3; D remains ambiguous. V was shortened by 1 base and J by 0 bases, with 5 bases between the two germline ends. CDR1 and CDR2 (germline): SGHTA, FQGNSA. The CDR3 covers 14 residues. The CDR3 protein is CASSLGSSTDTQYF. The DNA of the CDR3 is TGTGCCAGCAGCTTAGGTAGTAGCACAGATACGCAGTATTTT.

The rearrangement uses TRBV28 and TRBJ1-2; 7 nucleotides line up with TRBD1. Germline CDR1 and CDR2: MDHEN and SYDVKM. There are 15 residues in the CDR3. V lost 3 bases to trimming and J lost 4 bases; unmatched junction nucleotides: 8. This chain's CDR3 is CASSFGRGLVYGYTF. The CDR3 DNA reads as TGTGCCAGCAGTTTTGGAAGGGGGCTCGTCTATGGCTACACCTTC.

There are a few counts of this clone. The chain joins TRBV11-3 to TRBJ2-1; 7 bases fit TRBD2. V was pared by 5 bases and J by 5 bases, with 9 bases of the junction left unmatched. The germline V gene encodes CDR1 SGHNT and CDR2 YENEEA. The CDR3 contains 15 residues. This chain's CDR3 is CASSEAGLLNNEQFF. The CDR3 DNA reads TGTGCCAGCAGCGAAGCGGGGTTACTAAACAATGAGCAGTTCTTC.

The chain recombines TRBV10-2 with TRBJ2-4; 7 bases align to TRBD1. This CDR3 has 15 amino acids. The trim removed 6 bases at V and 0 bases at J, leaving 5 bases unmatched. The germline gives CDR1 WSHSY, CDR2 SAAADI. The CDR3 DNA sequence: TGCGCCAGCAGGAGGGACAGACAAGCCAAAAACATTCAGTACTTC. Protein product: CASRRDRQAKNIQYF.

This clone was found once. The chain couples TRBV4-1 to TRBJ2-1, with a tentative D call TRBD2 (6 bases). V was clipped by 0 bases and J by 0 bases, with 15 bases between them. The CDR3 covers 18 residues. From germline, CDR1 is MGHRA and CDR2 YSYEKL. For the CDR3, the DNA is TGCGCCAGCAGCCAAGATCCCGGGACTGTAAACTCCTACAATGAGCAGTTCTTC. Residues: CASSQDPGTVNSYNEQFF.

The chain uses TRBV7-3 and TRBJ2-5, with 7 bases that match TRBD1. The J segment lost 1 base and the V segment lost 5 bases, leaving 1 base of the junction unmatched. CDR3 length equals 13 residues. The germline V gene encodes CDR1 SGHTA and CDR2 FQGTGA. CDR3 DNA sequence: TGTGCCAGCAGCCGGACAGGCCAAGAGACCCAGTACTTC. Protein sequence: CASSRTGQETQYF.

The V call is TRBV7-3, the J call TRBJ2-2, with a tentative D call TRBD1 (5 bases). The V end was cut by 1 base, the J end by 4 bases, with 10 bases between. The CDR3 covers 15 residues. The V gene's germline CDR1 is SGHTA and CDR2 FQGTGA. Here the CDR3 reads CASSLSRVGTGELFF. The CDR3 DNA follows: TGTGCCAGCAGCTTAAGCAGGGTTGGCACCGGGGAGCTGTTTTTT.

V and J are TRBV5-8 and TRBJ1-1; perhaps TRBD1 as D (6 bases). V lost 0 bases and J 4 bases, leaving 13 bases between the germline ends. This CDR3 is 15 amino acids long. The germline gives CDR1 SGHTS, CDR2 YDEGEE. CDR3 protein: CASSLVSQGSTEAFF. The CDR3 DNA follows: TGTGCCAGCAGCTTGGTGTCCCAGGGGAGCACTGAAGCTTTCTTT.

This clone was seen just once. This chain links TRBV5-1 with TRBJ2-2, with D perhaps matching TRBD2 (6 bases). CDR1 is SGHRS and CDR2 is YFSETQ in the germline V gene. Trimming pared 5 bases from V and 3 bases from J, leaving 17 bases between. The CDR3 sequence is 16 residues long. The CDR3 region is CASSGLGGTDTGELFF. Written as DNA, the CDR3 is TGCGCCAGCAGTGGACTCGGGGGAACGGACACCGGGGAGCTGTTTTTT.

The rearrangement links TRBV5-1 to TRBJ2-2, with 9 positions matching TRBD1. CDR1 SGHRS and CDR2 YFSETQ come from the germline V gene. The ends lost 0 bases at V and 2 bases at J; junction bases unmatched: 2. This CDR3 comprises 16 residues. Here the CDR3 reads CASSLVGQGNTGELFF. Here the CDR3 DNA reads TGCGCCAGCAGCTTGGTGGGACAGGGTAACACCGGGGAGCTGTTTTTT.

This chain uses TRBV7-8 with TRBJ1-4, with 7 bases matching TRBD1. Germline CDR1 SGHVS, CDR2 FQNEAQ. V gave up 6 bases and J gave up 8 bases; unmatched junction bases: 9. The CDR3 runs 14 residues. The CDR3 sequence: CASRLAGGGEKLFF. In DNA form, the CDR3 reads TGTGCCAGCAGGCTCGCAGGGGGAGGAGAAAAACTGTTTTTT.

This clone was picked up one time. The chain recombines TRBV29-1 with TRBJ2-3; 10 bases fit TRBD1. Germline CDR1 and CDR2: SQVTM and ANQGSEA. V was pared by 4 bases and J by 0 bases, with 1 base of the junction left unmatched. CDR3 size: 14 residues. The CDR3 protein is CSVVGQGSTDTQYF. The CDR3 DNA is TGCAGCGTTGTGGGACAGGGGAGCACAGATACGCAGTATTTT.

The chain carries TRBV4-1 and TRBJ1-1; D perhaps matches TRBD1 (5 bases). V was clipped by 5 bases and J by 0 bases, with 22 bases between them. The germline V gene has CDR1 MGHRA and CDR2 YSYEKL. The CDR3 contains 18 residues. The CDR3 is CASSYGGGGQVVNTEAFF. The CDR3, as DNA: TGCGCCAGCAGCTACGGGGGTGGTGGGCAGGTAGTGAACACTGAAGCTTTCTTT.

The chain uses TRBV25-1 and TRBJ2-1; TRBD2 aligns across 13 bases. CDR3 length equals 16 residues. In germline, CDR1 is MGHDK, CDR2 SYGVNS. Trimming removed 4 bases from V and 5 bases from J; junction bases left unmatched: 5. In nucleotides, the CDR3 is TGTGCCAGCAGTGGAACCGGGACTAGCGGGAACAATGAGCAGTTCTTC. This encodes CASSGTGTSGNNEQFF.

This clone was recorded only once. CDR3 region: CASSSRTSGGAYEQYF. The DNA for the CDR3 is TGTGCCAGCAGCTCCCGGACTAGCGGGGGGGCCTACGAGCAGTACTTC. This rearrangement joins TRBV5-4 to TRBJ2-7, with 15 nucleotides matching TRBD2. CDR3 length equals 16 residues. V trimming: 3 bases; J trimming: 2 bases; junction bases outside the gene matches: 3. The V gene's germline CDR1 is SGHNT and CDR2 YYREEE (reference sequence).

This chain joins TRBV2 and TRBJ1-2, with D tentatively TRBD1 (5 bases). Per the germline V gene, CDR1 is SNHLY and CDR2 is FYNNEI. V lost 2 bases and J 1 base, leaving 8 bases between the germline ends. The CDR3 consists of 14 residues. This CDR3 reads CASSERGNNYGYTF. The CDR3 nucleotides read TGTGCCAGCAGTGAAAGGGGAAATAACTATGGCTACACCTTC. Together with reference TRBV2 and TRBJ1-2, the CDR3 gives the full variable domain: EPEVTQTPSHQVTQMGQEVILRCVPISNHLYFYWYRQILGQKVEFLVSFYNNEISEKSEIFDDQFSVERPDGSNFTLKIRSTKLEDSAMYFCASSERGNNYGYTFGSGTRLTVV.

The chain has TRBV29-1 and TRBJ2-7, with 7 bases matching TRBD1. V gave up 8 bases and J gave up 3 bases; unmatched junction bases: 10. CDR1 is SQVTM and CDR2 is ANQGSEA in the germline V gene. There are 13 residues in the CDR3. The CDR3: CSMRTGSVYEQYF. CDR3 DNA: TGCAGCATGCGGACAGGTTCCGTCTACGAGCAGTACTTC.

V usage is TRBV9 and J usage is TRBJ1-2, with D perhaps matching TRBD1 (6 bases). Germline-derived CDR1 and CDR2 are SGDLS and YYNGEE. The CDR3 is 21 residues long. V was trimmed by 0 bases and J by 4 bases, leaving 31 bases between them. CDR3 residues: CASSVGLRGGTPQTGAYGYTF. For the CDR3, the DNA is TGTGCCAGCAGCGTAGGTCTGAGGGGGGGTACCCCGCAAACCGGGGCCTATGGCTACACCTTC.

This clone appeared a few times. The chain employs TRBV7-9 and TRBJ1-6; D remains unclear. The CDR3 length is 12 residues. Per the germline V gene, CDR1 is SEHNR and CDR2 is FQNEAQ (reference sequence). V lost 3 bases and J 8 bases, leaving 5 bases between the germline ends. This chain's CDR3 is CASSLSDSPLHF. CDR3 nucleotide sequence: TGTGCCAGCAGCTTGAGTGATTCACCCCTCCACTTT.

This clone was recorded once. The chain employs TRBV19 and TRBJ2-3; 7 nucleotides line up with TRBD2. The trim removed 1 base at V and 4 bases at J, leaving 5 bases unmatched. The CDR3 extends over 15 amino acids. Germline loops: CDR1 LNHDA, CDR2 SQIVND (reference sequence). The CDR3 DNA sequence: TGTGCCAGTAGTATAGGGGAGGGCAGGGCAGATACGCAGTATTTT. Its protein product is CASSIGEGRADTQYF.

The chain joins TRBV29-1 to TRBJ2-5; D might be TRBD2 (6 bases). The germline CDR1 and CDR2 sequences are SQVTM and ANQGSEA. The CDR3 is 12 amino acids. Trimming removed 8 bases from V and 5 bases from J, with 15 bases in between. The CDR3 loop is CSTRLVSETQYF. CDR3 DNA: TGCAGCACCCGACTAGTTTCGGAGACCCAGTACTTC.

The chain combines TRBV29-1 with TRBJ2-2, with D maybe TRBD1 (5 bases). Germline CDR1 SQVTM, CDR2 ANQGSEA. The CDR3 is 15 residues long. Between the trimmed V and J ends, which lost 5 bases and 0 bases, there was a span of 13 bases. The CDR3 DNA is TGCAGCGTTCGCAGGGTCTTTCCGAACACCGGGGAGCTGTTTTTT. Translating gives CSVRRVFPNTGELFF.

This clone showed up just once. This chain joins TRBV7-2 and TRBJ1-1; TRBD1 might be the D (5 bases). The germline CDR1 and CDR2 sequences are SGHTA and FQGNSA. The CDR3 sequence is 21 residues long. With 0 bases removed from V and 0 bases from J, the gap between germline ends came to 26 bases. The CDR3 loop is CASSLANSAGSLRFMNTEAFF. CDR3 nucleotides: TGTGCCAGCAGCTTAGCGAATTCGGCAGGGTCCCTTCGTTTTATGAACACTGAAGCTTTCTTT. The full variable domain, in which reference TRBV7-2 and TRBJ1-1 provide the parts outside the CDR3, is GAGVSQSPSNKVTEKGKDVELRCDPISGHTALYWYRQSLGQGLEFLIYFQGNSAPDKSGLPSDRFSAERTGGSVSTLTIQRTQQEDSAVYLCASSLANSAGSLRFMNTEAFFGQGTRLTVV.

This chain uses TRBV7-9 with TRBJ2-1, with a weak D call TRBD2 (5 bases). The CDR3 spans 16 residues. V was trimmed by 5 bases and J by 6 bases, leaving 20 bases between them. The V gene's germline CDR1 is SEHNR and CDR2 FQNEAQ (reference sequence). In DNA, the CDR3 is TGTGCCAGCAGCCCTGTAGCGTTCGGTCATTTCAATGAGCAGTTCTTC. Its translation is CASSPVAFGHFNEQFF.

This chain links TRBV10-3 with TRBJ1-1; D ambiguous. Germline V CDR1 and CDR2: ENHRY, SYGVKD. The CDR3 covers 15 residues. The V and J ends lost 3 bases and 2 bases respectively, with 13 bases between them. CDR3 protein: CAISDGDAPNTEAFF. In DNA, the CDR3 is TGTGCCATCAGTGACGGGGATGCCCCAAACACTGAAGCTTTCTTT.

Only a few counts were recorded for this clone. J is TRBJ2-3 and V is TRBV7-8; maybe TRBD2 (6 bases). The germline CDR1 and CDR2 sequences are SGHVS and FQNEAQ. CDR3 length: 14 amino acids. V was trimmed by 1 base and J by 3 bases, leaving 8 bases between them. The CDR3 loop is CASSLDLATDTQYF. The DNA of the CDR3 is TGTGCCAGCAGCTTAGACCTAGCGACAGATACGCAGTATTTT.

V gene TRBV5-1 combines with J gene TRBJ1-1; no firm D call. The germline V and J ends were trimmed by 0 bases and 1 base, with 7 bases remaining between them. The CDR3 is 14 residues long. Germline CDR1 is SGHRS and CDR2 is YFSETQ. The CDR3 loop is CASSLEQPNTEAFF. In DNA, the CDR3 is TGCGCCAGCAGCTTGGAACAGCCGAACACTGAAGCTTTCTTT.